This T cell receptor beta chain was found in a study of blood T cell repertoires in COVID-19. Study-level information: Collection of acute and convalescent COVID-19 samples took place in the United States, Italy and Spain. T cells, B-cell-depleted T cells, or PBMCs provided the cDNA or gDNA that served as material.

Trimming pared 5 bases from V and 5 bases from J, leaving 9 bases between. The CDR3 is 12 residues long. Germline lookup yields CDR1 SGHRS and CDR2 YFSETQ. In the authors' workflow: The authors estimated nucleated cell counts from reference gene primer amplification. Using immunoSEQ multiplex PCR, the repertoire was profiled, and TCRdb retains in-frame clones only, with some absent. From that table come the V and J calls and clone size; the DNA was used to work out D and trimming. The sample contains about 200,000 clones, 65% to 90% of which appear only once. V is TRBV5-1 and J is TRBJ2-3; possibly TRBD1 for D (5 bases). Sequenced input: peripheral blood. This TCR came from a human donor in a cohort sampled during active COVID-19. The CDR3 protein is CASSSDRDTQYF. CDR3 nucleotide sequence: TGCGCCAGCAGTTCAGACAGAGATACGCAGTATTTT.